This T cell receptor beta chain was sequenced for a study of blood T cells in healthy people across ages. The second PCR ran about 6 to 12 cycles with a sample-barcoded 5' primer and J-beta primers. TCRdb ran MiXCR on the 5' RACE reads and lists one entry per CDR3 protein. The sample includes some 290,000 distinct CDR3 sequences, 27% of them seen just once. Trimming pared 0 bases from V and 5 bases from J, leaving 12 bases between. The CDR3 loop spans 15 amino acids. The germline CDR1 and CDR2 sequences are SGHRS and YFSETQ. This receptor was taken from a woman in her 70s in good health. Sequencing was done on a sample of blood. The genes are TRBV5-1 and TRBJ2-1, with D perhaps TRBD1 or TRBD2 (5 bases each). Written as DNA, the CDR3 is TGCGCCAGCAGCTTGGAGGGGAGCCCGAACAATGAGCAGTTCTTC. Its protein product is CASSLEGSPNNEQFF.